This TCR beta chain was retrieved from a study of blood T cell repertoires in COVID-19. Study background: Both acute and convalescent COVID-19 samples were obtained from the United States, Italy and Spain.

Sequenced by immunoSEQ multiplex PCR; TCRdb stores in-frame clones only, minus some. The table lists just over 70,000 clones, around 80% of them singletons. V shed 6 bases and J shed 5 bases, with 14 bases lying between them. The CDR3 spans 15 residues. CDR1 is MNHEY, CDR2 SVGAGI, per germline. The sample consisted of peripheral blood. The source is a man in his 70s who had recovered from COVID-19. The J gene is TRBJ1-6, the V gene TRBV6-5; D is possibly TRBD1 (6 bases). The CDR3 reads CASRDRQADNSPLHF. For the CDR3, the DNA is TGTGCCAGCAGGGACAGACAGGCCGATAATTCACCCCTCCACTTT.